The 9 T cell receptor beta chains given below trace back to one sample, sequenced in a study of identifying expanded T cells in peripheral blood. Clones were sequenced by immunoSEQ multiplex PCR, and TCRdb holds only the in-frame ones, with some missing. The profile covers about 91,000 clones, with about nine tenths appearing a single time and roughly 3.8% taken by the ten largest. The sample was blood. These receptors came from a person aged 18 to 75 in good health.

J is TRBJ1-5 and V is TRBV28, with 11 nucleotides matching TRBD1. Germline V gene lookup returns CDR1 MDHEN and CDR2 SYDVKM. CDR3 length equals 17 residues. Trimming took 6 bases from V and 0 from J; bases not matched to a gene: 7. The CDR3 nucleotides are TGTGCCAGCAGCTCCGGGACAGGGGGAAATAGCAATCAGCCCCAGCATTTT. Protein: CASSSGTGGNSNQPQHF.

This chain joins TRBV5-4 and TRBJ2-5; 8 bases match TRBD2. The germline V gene has CDR1 SGHNT and CDR2 YYREEE (reference sequence). This CDR3 region has 16 residues. Trimming cost V 0 bases and J 2 bases; bases outside gene matches: 6. The CDR3 nucleotides are TGTGCCAGCAGCTTGGGGTCGGGGGGGCTGCAAGAGACCCAGTACTTC. Its protein is CASSLGSGGLQETQYF.

The chain carries TRBV5-3 and TRBJ2-7; TRBD1 aligns across 9 bases. TRBV5-3 is placed among ORFs of uncertain function. CDR3 length: 16 residues. J was trimmed by 2 bases and V by 3 bases; bases with no gene match: 9. The CDR3 nucleotides are TGTGCCAGAAGCTACATCCGGGACAGGGATACCTACGAGCAGTACTTC. Translated, it gives CARSYIRDRDTYEQYF.

This clone was observed once. V gene TRBV4-1 combines with J gene TRBJ2-3; either TRBD1 or TRBD2 may supply D (5 bases each). Germline CDR1 and CDR2: MGHRA and YSYEKL. The germline V and J ends were trimmed by 8 bases and 1 base, with 19 bases remaining between them. The CDR3 totals 16 residues. The CDR3 coding sequence is TGCGCCAGCGGGGTCCCACGAGGGGTTGGCACAGATACGCAGTATTTT. Protein sequence: CASGVPRGVGTDTQYF.

The rearrangement links TRBV27 to TRBJ2-1; TRBD2 agrees at 11 bases. V was clipped by 4 bases and J by 3 bases; unmatched bases: 8. The CDR3 sequence is 17 residues long. Germline V lookup: CDR1 MNHEY, CDR2 SMNVEV (reference sequence). The CDR3 spells CASSWETGTSGYNEQFF. In DNA form, the CDR3 reads TGTGCCAGCAGTTGGGAGACCGGGACTAGCGGCTACAATGAGCAGTTCTTC.

The chain employs TRBV30 and TRBJ2-7; TRBD2 matches 7 bases. Trimming took 3 bases from V and 1 from J; bases not matched to a gene: 9. The V gene's germline CDR1 is GTSNPN and CDR2 SVGIG (reference sequence). The CDR3 length is 15 residues. CDR3 protein: CAWRGPGGGSYEQYF. CDR3 nucleotides: TGTGCCTGGAGAGGTCCGGGAGGCGGTTCCTACGAGCAGTACTTC.

The J gene is TRBJ2-3, the V gene TRBV5-1, with 9 bases that match TRBD2. This CDR3 is built from 16 residues. Germline-derived CDR1 and CDR2 are SGHRS and YFSETQ. The V and J ends lost 0 bases and 1 base, in that order; junction bases with no gene match: 3. In DNA form, the CDR3 reads TGCGCCAGCAGCTTGGGGGCTAGCGGGGGCACAGATACGCAGTATTTT. It translates to CASSLGASGGTDTQYF.

The chain uses TRBV30 and TRBJ2-3; D is possibly TRBD1 or TRBD2 (5 bases each). Trimming pared 4 bases from V and 0 bases from J, leaving 14 bases between. CDR1 is GTSNPN, CDR2 SVGIG, per germline (reference sequence). The CDR3 totals 15 residues. Written as DNA, the CDR3 is TGTGCCTGGACTAGGGGAGTTATGAGCACAGATACGCAGTATTTT. Its translation is CAWTRGVMSTDTQYF.

The gene calls are TRBV5-1 and TRBJ1-2; no definite D call. V lost 2 bases to trimming and J lost 8 bases, with 13 bases between them. The V gene's germline CDR1 is SGHRS and CDR2 YFSETQ. The CDR3 totals 13 residues. The CDR3 loop is CASSLYNLEGYTF. The CDR3 bases are TGCGCCAGCAGCTTATATAATCTGGAGGGCTACACCTTC. Using reference TRBV5-1 and TRBJ1-2 for the parts outside the CDR3, the full variable domain is KAGVTQTPRYLIKTRGQQVTLSCSPISGHRSVSWYQQTPGQGLQFLFEYFSETQRNKGNFPGRFSGRQFSNSRSEMNVSTLELGDSALYLCASSLYNLEGYTFGSGTRLTVV.